A selection of T cell receptor beta chains follows, all from one sample in a study of T cell repertoires in cytomegalovirus infection. TCRdb redid the calling of the reads with MiXCR, one entry per CDR3 protein. The profile covers hundreds of thousands of distinct CDR3 sequences, with 20% to 25% appearing a single time and under 8.5% taken by the ten largest. Sequenced: CD8+ T cells from PBMCs. These receptors were taken from a human donor in good health (CMV status not recorded). Some clones in this sample may be carry-over from other donors' samples. Both conserved end residues are trimmed from each CDR3.

j_call v_call cdr3_length cdr3_aa
TRBJ2-1 TRBV19 14 ASSIEGTGRHNEQF
TRBJ2-1 TRBV7-9 12 ASSRTSTGYEQF
TRBJ2-4 TRBV27 13 ASRSNPIAKNIQY
TRBJ2-5 TRBV28 13 ASSWASGGKETQY
TRBJ2-4 TRBV5-5 13 ASSLLAGWENIQY
TRBJ2-7 TRBV29-1 11 SVAAQGTYEQY
TRBJ1-2 TRBV28 12 ASSPLGTGPGYT
TRBJ2-4 TRBV28 14 ASSFPRTEAKNIQY
TRBJ2-2 TRBV6-2/TRBV6-3 11 ASSYGVIGELF
TRBJ1-2 TRBV7-6 13 ASSLGVSVRDGYT
TRBJ1-5 TRBV12-5 14 ASGLDADRGNQPQH
TRBJ1-3 TRBV27 12 ASSFRRDGNTIY
TRBJ2-1 TRBV24-1 11 ATGTGNVNEQF
TRBJ2-1 TRBV6-2/TRBV6-3 12 ASSYSGGANEQF
TRBJ2-7 TRBV6-2/TRBV6-3 11 ASSYPGPYEQY
TRBJ2-2 TRBV7-9 17 ASSSAGKDVIANTGELF
TRBJ2-2 TRBV25-1 15 ASSCLDRTDKEGELF
TRBJ2-1 TRBV29-1 13 SVVGGQGDYNEQF
TRBJ2-3 TRBV5-5 13 ASTTGSFSTDTQY
TRBJ2-5 TRBV6-5 11 AAGVGELETQY
TRBJ2-7 TRBV7-2 13 ASSSSGGLTYEQY
TRBJ1-2 TRBV28 12 ASSPPQGNYGYT
TRBJ2-1 TRBV7-9 14 ASEGYEPPVYNEQF
TRBJ1-2 TRBV5-1 12 ASPHQGRLGGYT
TRBJ1-5 TRBV20-1 11 SARQGGNQPQH
TRBJ2-7 TRBV25-1 15 ASSYHGWTGSSYEQY
TRBJ2-1 TRBV10-2 19 ASRAMSSTSGGAWIYNEQF
TRBJ1-1 TRBV7-9 10 AYTRYNTEAF
TRBJ2-2 TRBV2 15 ARGKGQGASNTGELF
TRBJ1-3 TRBV7-6 15 ASSLGLTGHSGNTIY
TRBJ1-2 TRBV7-9 11 ASSRDGLWSYT
TRBJ2-3 TRBV7-8 15 ASSPPPSGGSTDTQY
TRBJ2-1 TRBV7-9 12 ASSFGGASNEQF
TRBJ1-2 TRBV20-1 11 SANDREFYGYT
TRBJ2-2 TRBV7-3 14 ASSLEGGQDTGELF
TRBJ2-5 TRBV27 12 ASSSAGRGETQY
TRBJ2-3 TRBV28 15 ASSPLDGSAHGDTQY
TRBJ2-2 TRBV10-2 11 ASDKGGTGELF
TRBJ2-1 TRBV7-4 14 ASSLEGDRGSNEQF
TRBJ2-7 TRBV12-3/TRBV12-4 12 ASSPDSSHYEQY
TRBJ2-7 TRBV5-1 10 ASSPNYYEQY
TRBJ1-4 TRBV20-1 13 SARDRSSTNEKLF
TRBJ2-2 TRBV27 12 ASSLRGTIGELF
TRBJ2-2 TRBV6-6 13 ASFGLTPTTGELF
TRBJ1-1 TRBV4-2 13 ASSHPQGGNTEAF
TRBJ1-5 TRBV6-2/TRBV6-3 13 SSRQAASSNHPQH
TRBJ2-4 TRBV28 12 ASKQGIGKNIQY
TRBJ1-1 TRBV15 13 ATSASRGKKTEAF
TRBJ2-5 TRBV6-5 16 ASSYSSTVPGQQETQY
TRBJ2-1 TRBV3-1 13 ASSQDRSPYNEQF
TRBJ2-7 TRBV25-1 11 ASSGQSGDEQY
TRBJ1-1 TRBV5-4 9 ASSWGQGAF
TRBJ2-1 TRBV7-6 13 ASSHGGGVLDEQF
TRBJ1-2 TRBV28 12 ASSPVSSAYGYT
TRBJ1-1 TRBV6-2/TRBV6-3 11 ASSHPSGQSTF
TRBJ2-1 TRBV20-1 11 SPGAGGPHEQF
TRBJ2-7 TRBV20-1 11 SAISLASYEQY
TRBJ2-7 TRBV10-3 10 ATRDSNYEQY
TRBJ1-2 TRBV29-1 14 SARRTLQGTLYGYT
TRBJ1-4 TRBV7-8 13 ASSLYRADNEKLF